These T cell receptor beta chains were read from a single sample in a study of shared clonotypes between healthy human individuals. Sequencing was performed with immunoSEQ multiplex PCR; in TCRdb, only in-frame clones are kept and a portion is missing. The data hold hundreds of thousands of clones, with about 95% observed a single time. What was sequenced was naive CD8+ T cells sorted from blood. All receptors come from a woman in her 30s in good health. The CDR3 runs from the conserved cysteine through the conserved F or W. D genes are given only for firm matches. Clone size, where shown, is once, few, many, or a class for clones that have expanded.

v_call,d_call,j_call,clone_size,cdr3_aa,cdr3_nt
TRBV7-9,TRBD2,TRBJ2-4,.,CASSLREGVAKNIQYF,TGTGCCAGCAGCTTGCGGGAGGGGGTAGCCAAAAACATTCAGTACTTC
TRBV11-2,TRBD1,TRBJ1-5,.,CASSDTYRGGVQPQHF,TGTGCCAGCAGCGACACTTACAGGGGAGGCGTGCAGCCCCAGCATTTT
TRBV19,TRBD2,TRBJ2-1,.,CASSIMAGADNEQFF,TGTGCCAGTAGTATAATGGCGGGAGCGGATAATGAGCAGTTCTTC
TRBV11-2,TRBD2,TRBJ2-7,.,CASSFAGGIDEQYF,TGTGCCAGCAGCTTCGCGGGAGGGATCGACGAGCAGTACTTC
TRBV29-1,TRBD2,TRBJ2-1,.,CSGLPGLAGNEQFF,TGCAGCGGCCTTCCGGGACTAGCGGGGAATGAGCAGTTCTTC
TRBV27,.,TRBJ2-2,.,CASSFGSGELFF,TGTGCCAGCAGTTTTGGGAGTGGGGAGCTGTTTTTT
TRBV5-6,TRBD1,TRBJ2-7,.,CASSSSGTGSYEQYF,TGTGCCAGCAGCTCCTCCGGGACAGGCTCCTACGAGCAGTACTTC
TRBV28,.,TRBJ1-1,.,CASRETPNTEAFF,TGTGCCAGCAGAGAGACCCCGAACACTGAAGCTTTCTTT
TRBV2,.,TRBJ1-5,once,CASSSGRGNQPQHF,TGTGCCAGCAGCTCCGGAAGGGGGAATCAGCCCCAGCATTTT
TRBV7-9,.,TRBJ2-7,.,CASSLSGPGEQYF,TGTGCCAGCAGCTTATCGGGCCCCGGGGAGCAGTACTTC
TRBV10-3,.,TRBJ2-5,.,CAISEPPGGQETQYF,TGTGCCATCAGTGAGCCCCCCGGGGGTCAAGAGACCCAGTACTTC
TRBV28,.,TRBJ1-5,.,CASSLMDGNQPQHF,TGTGCCAGCAGTTTAATGGACGGCAATCAGCCCCAGCATTTT
TRBV6-1,TRBD1,TRBJ2-7,once,CASRGTGAEQYF,TGTGCCAGCCGGGGGACAGGGGCCGAGCAGTACTTC
TRBV5-1,.,TRBJ2-7,.,CASSLAGSYEQYF,TGCGCCAGCAGCTTGGCTGGCTCCTACGAGCAGTACTTC
TRBV5-1,.,TRBJ1-2,.,CASSLSSLGNYGYTF,TGCGCCAGCAGCTTGTCATCCTTGGGTAACTATGGCTACACCTTC
TRBV29-1,.,TRBJ1-2,.,CSVERARASVYGYTF,TGCAGCGTTGAACGGGCCAGGGCGTCCGTCTATGGCTACACCTTC
TRBV5-6,TRBD1,TRBJ1-1,.,CASSLAVGGINTEAFF,TGTGCCAGCAGCTTGGCCGTAGGGGGCATCAACACTGAAGCTTTCTTT